The clone carrying this T cell receptor beta chain was counted once. Its specificity is not known. The data belong to a study of T-cell memory formation after mild COVID-19. Study at large: Largely donor-specific sequence clusters came from a couple of donors. General study results and limits: Nothing confirmed that second-wave clones peaking on day 37 were specific for SARS-CoV-2. CM and EM subsets held most contracting CD4+ clones; EMRA held CD8+ ones.

5'RACE, which relied on constant-segment primers, yielded TCR alpha and TCR beta cDNA libraries carrying sample barcodes and UMIs. TCRdb recomputed calls from the 5' RACE reads with MiXCR, one row per CDR3 protein. The sample holds 350,000 to 450,000 distinct CDR3 sequences, roughly 20% seen once. CDR3 length: 19 residues. Trimming took off 5 bases at V and 5 bases at J, with 28 bases between the two ends. Germline CDR1 and CDR2: SGHTA and FQGNSA. The chain is built from TRBV7-2 and TRBJ1-5, with D perhaps TRBD1 (5 bases). The sequencing sample was made of PBMCs or a T cell subset sorted from them (not recorded which). This sequence was found in an adult woman who had mild COVID-19 (a few samples of this study predate the infection). Cell type and time point are not known. The CDR3 reads CASSPVALVRDRFYQPQHF. For the CDR3, the DNA is TGTGCCAGCAGCCCCGTCGCGTTAGTCCGGGACCGGTTTTATCAGCCCCAGCATTTT.